The 14 T cell receptor beta chains listed next were all sequenced from one sample in a study of graft-versus-host responses after intestinal transplantation (dated by TCRdb to the early 2020s). The library was generated by the immunoSEQ multiplex PCR assay. TCRdb provides this immuneACCESS table in a form limited to in-frame rearrangements. Some clones are lacking; in checked studies, under half of them reflect an unresolved V gene, and why the rest are absent is not known. The sample data list 95,000 to 110,000 clones, and more than 85% of these were observed just once. Approximately 0.97% of the sample lies in the top ten. What these receptors recognize is not known. Reading the label with the study, this specimen's time point is: cells obtained before transplantation from donor or recipient. The material sequenced was unstimulated CD4+ T cells sorted from spleen or lymph node cells, taken before intestinal transplant. These receptors were collected from a human donor who received an intestinal transplant.

In this sample, this clone turned up once. The chain combines TRBV7-9 with TRBJ1-1, with D tentatively TRBD1 (5 bases). The germline V gene encodes CDR1 SEHNR and CDR2 FQNEAQ (reference sequence). The ends were cut back, 3 bases at V and 2 bases at J, with 10 bases in the middle. The CDR3 extends over 14 amino acids. CDR3 bases: TGTGCCAGCAGCTTCTTTCAGGGCAACACTGAAGCTTTCTTT. Protein sequence: CASSFFQGNTEAFF.

V is TRBV6-1 and J is TRBJ1-2, with a tentative D call TRBD1 (6 bases). V gave up 4 bases and J gave up 3 bases, with 15 bases separating them. Germline V lookup: CDR1 MNHNS, CDR2 SASEGT. The CDR3 totals 15 residues. The CDR3 bases are TGTGCCAGCAGTGCAAACAGGGTGGTGGACTATGGCTACACCTTC. Protein sequence: CASSANRVVDYGYTF.

V is TRBV5-4 and J is TRBJ2-2; possible D gene TRBD1, 5 bases. CDR1 and CDR2 from the germline V gene are SGHNT and YYREEE (reference sequence). Trimming took off 2 bases at V and 0 bases at J, with 14 bases between the two ends. The CDR3 consists of 17 residues. The DNA for the CDR3 is TGTGCCAGCAGCTTCAGGGCAGGGTCCGCGAACACCGGGGAGCTGTTTTTT. This translates into CASSFRAGSANTGELFF.

This clone was observed a handful of times. The chain is built from TRBV19 and TRBJ2-7; a possible D gene is TRBD2 (6 bases). The CDR3 is 13 residues long. The V gene lost 6 bases and the J gene lost 6 bases, with 15 bases spanning the gap. CDR1 and CDR2 (germline): LNHDA, SQIVND (reference sequence). The CDR3 sequence is CASSRDFAGEQYF. The CDR3 nucleotides read TGTGCCAGTAGCCGGGACTTTGCCGGCGAGCAGTACTTC.

The chain carries TRBV29-1 and TRBJ2-3; perhaps TRBD1 as D (5 bases). The CDR3 is made up of 14 amino acids. Germline V lookup: CDR1 SQVTM, CDR2 ANQGSEA. The V gene lost 1 base and the J gene lost 1 base, with 9 bases spanning the gap. CDR3 loop: CSVEAQGGTDTQYF. The CDR3 bases are TGCAGCGTTGAAGCGCAAGGGGGCACAGATACGCAGTATTTT.

This clone showed up just a few times. The chain is built from TRBV9 and TRBJ2-5; TRBD2 matches at 13 bases. The J segment lost 5 bases and the V segment lost 1 base, leaving 2 bases of the junction unmatched. The germline CDR1 and CDR2 sequences are SGDLS and YYNGEE. This CDR3 region has 15 residues. CDR3 bases: TGTGCCAGCAGCGTAAGGACTAGCGGGAGTGAGACCCAGTACTTC. Translating gives CASSVRTSGSETQYF.

CDR3 nucleotide sequence: TGTGCCAGCAGTTCTCGGACAGGGTCTGAAGCTTTCTTT. Encoded protein: CASSSRTGSEAFF. The V call is TRBV2, the J call TRBJ1-1; TRBD1 matches at 8 bases. CDR3 size: 13 residues. V trimming: 5 bases; J trimming: 6 bases; junction bases outside the gene matches: 5. CDR1 is SNHLY and CDR2 is FYNNEI in the germline V gene.

This chain connects TRBV18 to TRBJ2-5; D is uncertain. Per the germline V gene, CDR1 is KGHSH and CDR2 is LQKENI. CDR3 length: 14 amino acids. V shed 3 bases and J shed 3 bases, with 11 bases lying between them. The CDR3 nucleotides read TGTGCCAGCTCACCGGCCGGGCCTGAAGAGACCCAGTACTTC. Amino acids: CASSPAGPEETQYF.

CDR3 amino acids: CASSFRPNSPLHF. The CDR3 region has the DNA TGTGCCAGCAGCTTCCGTCCCAATTCACCCCTCCACTTT. The rearrangement uses TRBV11-2 and TRBJ1-6; D call uncertain. This CDR3 comprises 13 residues. Looked up from germline, CDR1 is SGHAT and CDR2 is FQNNGV. V was clipped by 3 bases and J by 7 bases, with 7 bases between them.

The genes are TRBV7-9 and TRBJ2-1; D is possibly TRBD1 (7 bases). V was trimmed by 0 bases and J by 10 bases, leaving 19 bases between them. This CDR3 spans 16 amino acids. CDR1 is SEHNR, CDR2 FQNEAQ, per germline (reference sequence). CDR3 nucleotide sequence: TGTGCCAGCAGCTTAGCCGGGGGACAGTGGCCGATGGAGCAGTTCTTC. Translated: CASSLAGGQWPMEQFF.

This sequence joins TRBV6-5 and TRBJ1-4, with 7 bases fitting TRBD1. V was clipped by 6 bases and J by 2 bases; unmatched bases: 6. The length of the CDR3 is 15 residues. Germline V gene data show CDR1 as MNHEY and CDR2 as SVGAGI. The CDR3 DNA reads as TGTGCCAGCAGGCGACAGGGAGGGACTAATGAAAAACTGTTTTTT. This gives the protein CASRRQGGTNEKLFF.

The chain couples TRBV4-1 to TRBJ1-4; 10 bases line up with TRBD1. With V trimmed by 2 bases and J by 5 bases, 11 bases remained unmatched. Per germline, CDR1 MGHRA and CDR2 YSYEKL. This CDR3 has 18 residues. DNA of the CDR3: TGCGCCAGCAGCCAAAGTCACCTAAGGGACAGGGGAAATGAAAAACTGTTTTTT. This encodes CASSQSHLRDRGNEKLFF.

The chain uses TRBV5-1 and TRBJ2-7, with no clear D. Germline CDR1 reads SGHRS; CDR2 reads YFSETQ. Trimming removed 0 bases from V and 5 bases from J, with 18 bases in between. This CDR3 has 16 amino acids. The CDR3 sequence: CASSLGRRPNPHEQYF. The CDR3 coding sequence is TGCGCCAGCAGCTTGGGACGCCGCCCTAACCCCCACGAGCAGTACTTC.

V is TRBV5-1 and J is TRBJ1-3; tentatively, D is TRBD1 (5 bases). The V and J ends lost 0 bases and 7 bases respectively, with 11 bases between them. The CDR3 runs 14 residues. Germline CDR1 SGHRS, CDR2 YFSETQ. The CDR3 region is CASSLGRAANTIYF. The CDR3 DNA sequence: TGCGCCAGCAGCTTGGGCAGGGCGGCGAACACCATATATTTT.